Shown below are 28 T cell receptor beta chains from a single sample sequenced in a study of CD8+ T cells in alopecia areata (dated by TCRdb to between 2018 and 2020). Reading the label with the study, this specimen's time point is: 24 weeks on oral tofacitinib. This specimen's treatment or condition label, per the study, means: oral pan-JAK inhibitor, 5-10 mg twice daily. The library was built by means of the immunoSEQ multiplex PCR assay. To provide template for TCR sequencing, every sample had RNA extracted and reverse transcribed into cDNA. Sourced from immuneACCESS, this table was stored by TCRdb with only in-frame sequences that have V and J called. A share of the clones is absent; for the studies checked, an unresolved V gene accounts for under half, and the remainder has no known explanation. The sample records approximately 150,000 clones, 50% to 65% of which are singletons. The ten top clones hold more than 13% of the sample.

Source: CD4+ T cells sorted from blood, taken at week 24, from a patient treated with tofacitinib. The receptors shown here come from a human donor with alopecia areata.

The gene calls are TRBV5-1 and TRBJ2-5; D is perhaps TRBD1 or TRBD2 (6 bases each). Germline V CDR1 and CDR2: SGHRS, YFSETQ. The CDR3 is 14 amino acids. V lost 2 bases to trimming and J lost 4 bases, with 12 bases between them. CDR3 amino acids: CASSLTGAGETQYF. CDR3 DNA sequence: TGCGCCAGCAGCTTAACGGGGGCCGGAGAGACCCAGTACTTC.

The V gene is TRBV15, the J gene TRBJ2-3, with D unresolved. V was cut by 4 bases and J by 2 bases, with 7 bases left in between. The CDR3 is 13 residues long. Germline CDR1 LNHNV, CDR2 YYDKDF (reference sequence). CDR3 sequence: CATSIPATDTQYF. Written as DNA, the CDR3 is TGTGCCACCAGCATCCCCGCCACAGATACGCAGTATTTT.

V is TRBV30 and J is TRBJ2-1; D possibly uses TRBD1 or TRBD2 (5 bases each). Per germline, CDR1 GTSNPN and CDR2 SVGIG (reference sequence). The ends were cut back, 3 bases at V and 8 bases at J, with 17 bases in the middle. The CDR3 consists of 14 residues. The CDR3 nucleotides read TGTGCCTGGAGAACAAAGGGGAGTGGGGATGAGCAGTTCTTC. It specifies CAWRTKGSGDEQFF.

This chain links TRBV29-1 with TRBJ1-1; no reliable D call. The V end lost 6 bases, the J end lost 1 base, and 15 bases lay between the germline ends. The germline V gene encodes CDR1 SQVTM and CDR2 ANQGSEA. The length of the CDR3 is 14 residues. The DNA of the CDR3 is TGCAGCGTCGTCTGGCCGGGATCGAACACTGAAGCTTTCTTT. It encodes CSVVWPGSNTEAFF.

This clone was seen more than once but under ten times. This chain links TRBV30 with TRBJ1-1; D may be TRBD1 (6 bases). Between the trimmed V and J ends, which lost 4 bases and 1 base, there was a span of 10 bases. The CDR3 is made up of 13 amino acids. CDR1 and CDR2 (germline): GTSNPN, SVGIG (reference sequence). CDR3 amino acids: CAWTRQENTEAFF. The CDR3 DNA reads as TGTGCCTGGACCAGACAGGAGAACACTGAAGCTTTCTTT.

The CDR3 region is CSVPVPLQGSGYTF. The CDR3 DNA reads as TGCAGCGTTCCCGTCCCCCTCCAGGGCTCTGGCTACACCTTC. The V call is TRBV29-1, the J call TRBJ1-2; perhaps TRBD1 as D (5 bases). CDR1 and CDR2 (germline): SQVTM, ANQGSEA. The CDR3 is 14 amino acids. The ends were cut back, 5 bases at V and 7 bases at J, with 20 bases in the middle. Together with reference TRBV29-1 and TRBJ1-2, the CDR3 gives the full variable domain: SAVISQKPSRDICQRGTSLTIQCQVDSQVTMMFWYRQQPGQSLTLIATANQGSEATYESGFVIDKFPISRPNLTFSTLTVSNMSPEDSSIYLCSVPVPLQGSGYTFGSGTRLTVV.

The CDR3: CASRKQGLYEQYF. The CDR3 DNA follows: TGTGCCAGTAGGAAACAGGGTTTGTACGAGCAGTACTTC. The chain combines TRBV19 with TRBJ2-7; weak D call: TRBD1 (6 bases). V lost 6 bases, J lost 4 bases, and 13 bases lay in between. CDR1 and CDR2 (germline): LNHDA, SQIVND (reference sequence). The CDR3 covers 13 residues.

This rearrangement joins TRBV7-3 to TRBJ1-1; D possibly corresponds to TRBD1 (5 bases). The CDR3 is 13 residues long. CDR1 and CDR2 from the germline V gene are SGHTA and FQGTGA. V lost 4 bases to trimming and J lost 4 bases, with 10 bases between them. The CDR3 DNA follows: TGTGCCAGCAGCTCACTGAGGGGCACTGAAGCTTTCTTT. Translation gives CASSSLRGTEAFF.

The gene calls are TRBV19 and TRBJ2-2; 9 bases are shared with TRBD1. The CDR3 length is 17 residues. Germline V gene sequence: CDR1 LNHDA, CDR2 SQIVND (reference sequence). J was trimmed by 1 base and V by 7 bases; bases with no gene match: 10. In nucleotides, the CDR3 is TGTGCCAGTACCTCCAAGGGGGGACAGGGGAACACCGGGGAGCTGTTTTTT. Translated: CASTSKGGQGNTGELFF. The whole variable domain, remainder taken from reference TRBV19 and TRBJ2-2, is DGGITQSPKYLFRKEGQNVTLSCEQNLNHDAMYWYRQDPGQGLRLIYYSQIVNDFQKGDIAEGYSVSREKKESFPLTVTSAQKNPTAFYLCASTSKGGQGNTGELFFGEGSRLTVL.

A few counts support this clone. The V gene is TRBV6-5, the J gene TRBJ2-7; D call uncertain. Germline values: CDR1 MNHEY, CDR2 SVGAGI. V dropped 2 bases and J dropped 8 bases, with 16 bases sitting between them. The CDR3 length is 14 residues. The CDR3 is CASSYIGVGSQQYF. As DNA, the CDR3 is TGTGCCAGCAGTTACATTGGCGTCGGGTCTCAGCAGTACTTC.

This clone has just a few counts. The rearrangement joins TRBV6-1 to TRBJ2-1; 8 bases are shared with TRBD2. Germline CDR1 and CDR2: MNHNS and SASEGT. CDR3 length: 14 amino acids. V was pared by 6 bases and J by 3 bases, with 4 bases of the junction left unmatched. CDR3 amino acids: CASSALADYNEQFF. CDR3 bases: TGTGCCAGCAGCGCACTAGCGGACTACAATGAGCAGTTCTTC.

This chain connects TRBV29-1 to TRBJ2-1; D gene ambiguous. The CDR3 length is 13 residues. V was shortened by 0 bases and J by 8 bases, with 11 bases between the two germline ends. Germline CDR1 reads SQVTM; CDR2 reads ANQGSEA. Written as DNA, the CDR3 is TGCAGCGTTGAAGAGGGATGGGTCCATGAGCAGTTCTTC. Residues: CSVEEGWVHEQFF.

The chain joins TRBV2 to TRBJ2-7, with D uncertain. Between the trimmed V and J ends, which lost 8 bases and 8 bases, there was a span of 22 bases. Germline loops: CDR1 SNHLY, CDR2 FYNNEI. The CDR3 runs 14 residues. CDR3 bases: TGTGCCAGCTGCCTTCGAACGGTGAATGCAAAGCAGTACTTC. Its protein product is CASCLRTVNAKQYF.

CDR3 sequence (DNA): TGTGCCAGCAGCTTGGACAGAAACTACCTATATGGCTACACCTTC. This codes for CASSLDRNYLYGYTF. The chain recombines TRBV5-6 with TRBJ1-2; D remains ambiguous. The germline CDR1 and CDR2 sequences are SGHDT and YYEEEE. V was pared by 0 bases and J by 5 bases, with 14 bases between. The CDR3 has 15 residues.

This clone was seen a few times. The V call is TRBV15, the J call TRBJ1-2; a weak D match, TRBD1 (5 bases). Germline-derived CDR1 and CDR2 are LNHNV and YYDKDF (reference sequence). Trimming left V 4 bases short and J 2 bases short, with 14 bases between. The CDR3 is 15 amino acids. Here the CDR3 DNA reads TGTGCCACCAGCACCCCTGTCGGGGGAAACTATGGCTACACCTTC. It encodes CATSTPVGGNYGYTF.

The chain combines TRBV5-1 with TRBJ2-3; 10 nucleotides line up with TRBD2. V lost 4 bases and J lost 7; bases outside the gene matches: 9. The V gene's germline CDR1 is SGHRS and CDR2 YFSETQ. CDR3 length: 15 amino acids. The CDR3 DNA follows: TGCGCCAGCAGCCTCGAGCGGGGGGGCCCGTATACGCAGTATTTT. Translating gives CASSLERGGPYTQYF.

The CDR3 coding sequence is TGCAGTCTCGGGACTAGCGGGGCGGATACGCAGTATTTT. It translates to CSLGTSGADTQYF. The chain recombines TRBV29-1 with TRBJ2-3, with 13 positions matching TRBD2. The germline CDR1 and CDR2 sequences are SQVTM and ANQGSEA. The CDR3 sequence is 13 residues long.

This chain connects TRBV5-6 to TRBJ1-1; the D gene is possibly TRBD1 (6 bases). CDR1 and CDR2 (germline): SGHDT, YYEEEE. The ends were cut back, 4 bases at V and 12 bases at J, with 22 bases in the middle. The CDR3 has 14 residues. The CDR3 DNA is TGTGCCAGCAGCCCGAAGTGGGGCGACAGGCGATCTTTCTTT. Amino acid sequence: CASSPKWGDRRSFF.

This clone was observed a few times. CDR3 amino acids: CASSLGVQGAYEQYF. DNA for the CDR3: TGTGCCAGCAGCTTAGGAGTCCAAGGAGCCTACGAGCAGTACTTC. The V gene is TRBV11-3, the J gene TRBJ2-7; D unresolved. The CDR3 has 15 residues. Trimming shortened V by 1 base and J by 2 bases, and 12 bases separated the two germline ends. Germline V gives CDR1 SGHNT, CDR2 YENEEA.

This clone has only a few counts. The V gene is TRBV6-5, the J gene TRBJ2-7; D perhaps matches TRBD2 (6 bases). The length of the CDR3 is 15 residues. From germline, CDR1 is MNHEY and CDR2 SVGAGI. Trimming pared 5 bases from V and 2 bases from J, leaving 16 bases between. The CDR3 DNA is TGTGCCAGCAGTCCCGGGACTCCGGGTCCCTACGAGCAGTACTTC. It translates to CASSPGTPGPYEQYF.

This clone was picked up a small number of times. The chain links TRBV2 to TRBJ2-6; D remains unclear. CDR1 is SNHLY, CDR2 FYNNEI, per germline. This CDR3 has 15 residues. Trimming took off 7 bases at V and 0 bases at J, with 10 bases between the two ends. DNA for the CDR3: TGTGCCAGCAACCTAGACCTCTCTGGGGCCAACGTCCTGACTTTC. Amino acids: CASNLDLSGANVLTF.

The rearrangement uses TRBV6-5 and TRBJ1-2, with 8 bases matching TRBD1. CDR3 size: 12 residues. The germline V gene encodes CDR1 MNHEY and CDR2 SVGAGI. V lost 6 bases and J lost 7; bases outside the gene matches: 4. The CDR3 is CASRARGPGYTF. For the CDR3, the DNA is TGTGCCAGCAGGGCCAGGGGGCCTGGCTACACCTTC.

The chain is built from TRBV30 and TRBJ1-6; no reliable D call. Trimming stripped 3 bases from V and 5 bases from J, with 8 bases between. Germline CDR1 and CDR2: GTSNPN and SVGIG (reference sequence). The CDR3 runs to 13 residues. The CDR3 here is CAWSGQHNSPLHF. CDR3 DNA sequence: TGTGCCTGGAGCGGGCAGCATAATTCACCCCTCCACTTT.

The chain recombines TRBV7-9 with TRBJ1-2, with a possible D match to TRBD1 (5 bases). Trimming pared 5 bases from V and 2 bases from J, leaving 18 bases between. Per the germline V gene, CDR1 is SEHNR and CDR2 is FQNEAQ (reference sequence). The CDR3 sequence is 16 residues long. Here the CDR3 reads CASSPGGTKGNYGYTF. The CDR3 DNA follows: TGTGCCAGCAGCCCCGGGGGGACCAAGGGAAACTATGGCTACACCTTC.

This clone appeared a few times. The chain couples TRBV15 to TRBJ2-4, with TRBD1 as a possible D gene (6 bases). V was cut by 4 bases and J by 13 bases, with 17 bases left in between. CDR3 size: 13 residues. Germline-derived CDR1 and CDR2 are LNHNV and YYDKDF (reference sequence). In DNA, the CDR3 is TGTGCCACCAGCATTCACAGGGAAGCTGTGCAGTACTTC. Its translation is CATSIHREAVQYF.

This chain joins TRBV4-1 and TRBJ2-2; 10 nucleotides align to TRBD2. J was trimmed by 4 bases and V by 3 bases; bases with no gene match: 11. The germline V gene has CDR1 MGHRA and CDR2 YSYEKL. This CDR3 contains 18 residues. CDR3 nucleotide sequence: TGCGCCAGCAGCCAGGTGCCTAGCGGGGGACTTCGCACCGGGGAGCTGTTTTTT. Protein: CASSQVPSGGLRTGELFF.

This clone occurred once. The chain employs TRBV5-1 and TRBJ2-2; D remains unclear. V lost 2 bases and J 7 bases, leaving 3 bases between the germline ends. Germline-derived CDR1 and CDR2 are SGHRS and YFSETQ. This CDR3 has 11 residues. The CDR3 DNA follows: TGCGCCAGCAGCTTATTCGGGGAGCTGTTTTTT. It codes for CASSLFGELFF.

The chain uses TRBV7-2 and TRBJ2-1; 11 nucleotides align to TRBD2. Germline V lookup: CDR1 SGHTA, CDR2 FQGNSA. This CDR3 comprises 17 residues. With V trimmed by 3 bases and J by 5 bases, 9 bases remained unmatched. The CDR3 spells CASSFSGGANRDNEQFF. In nucleotides, the CDR3 is TGTGCCAGCAGCTTTAGCGGGGGGGCTAACAGGGACAATGAGCAGTTCTTC.